This is a list of T cell receptor beta chains from one sample in a study of vaccination effects on CD4 cells after COVID-19. Using immunoSEQ multiplex PCR, the repertoire was profiled, and TCRdb retains in-frame clones only, with some absent. The sample consists of some 70,000 clones, more than 60% of them appearing once. Their specific antigens are unknown. Source: CD4+ T cells from PBMCs cultured without peptide, taken after COVID-19 vaccination. The receptors come from a human donor who received a COVID-19 vaccine. Each CDR3 is given with its conserved first and last residue. The D gene is left open where the match is weak. Clone size appears in some rows only: once, few, many, or a class for an expanded clone.

D	size	V	J	CDR3	DNA
.	few	TRBV7-8	TRBJ1-2	CASSLRTDSNYGYTF	TGTGCCAGCAGCTTAAGGACCGACAGTAACTATGGCTACACCTTC
TRBD1	.	TRBV11-3	TRBJ1-6	CASSAIRDRGGPDRVPLHF	TGTGCCAGCAGCGCGATCCGGGACAGGGGAGGCCCCGATAGGGTACCCCTCCACTTT
.	.	TRBV7-2	TRBJ1-1	CASSFSGTEGYEAFF	TGTGCCAGCAGCTTTTCCGGGACGGAGGGATACGAAGCTTTCTTT
TRBD1	.	TRBV5-5	TRBJ1-1	CASSLEGQLDTEAFF	TGTGCCAGCAGCTTGGAGGGACAGCTGGACACTGAAGCTTTCTTT
.	few	TRBV5-4	TRBJ1-1	CASSLAGTNTEAFF	TGTGCCAGCAGCTTGGCAGGGACGAACACTGAAGCTTTCTTT
.	.	TRBV7-8	TRBJ1-4	CASSLIVSTNEKLFF	TGTGCCAGCAGCTTAATTGTGTCAACTAATGAAAAACTGTTTTTT
TRBD1	.	TRBV6-5	TRBJ1-3	CASSRGTGAGNTIYF	TGTGCCAGCAGCCGTGGGACAGGGGCTGGAAACACCATATATTTT
TRBD1	.	TRBV18	TRBJ1-2	CASSPDRAGYGYTF	TGTGCCAGCTCACCCGACAGGGCGGGCTATGGCTACACCTTC
.	.	TRBV18	TRBJ2-3	CASSLNAEADTQYF	TGTGCCAGCTCACTGAACGCCGAGGCAGATACGCAGTATTTT
.	.	TRBV7-8	TRBJ1-6	CASRSDDIGTLHF	TGTGCCAGCAGATCGGACGACATCGGGACCCTCCACTTT
TRBD2	.	TRBV5-8	TRBJ2-3	CASSLLSGGQVSTDTQYF	TGTGCCAGCAGCTTGTTAAGCGGGGGCCAGGTTAGCACAGATACGCAGTATTTT
.	.	TRBV7-9	TRBJ2-5	CASSFLAETQYF	TGTGCCAGCAGCTTTCTAGCAGAGACCCAGTACTTC
.	.	TRBV11-2	TRBJ1-6	CASSLRQGTSSYNSPLHF	TGTGCCAGCAGCTTAAGGCAGGGGACGAGCTCCTATAATTCACCCCTCCACTTT
.	.	TRBV19	TRBJ1-1	CASNSQRGNTEAFF	TGTGCCAGTAACTCTCAGAGGGGGAACACTGAAGCTTTCTTT
TRBD1	few	TRBV3-1/TRBV3-2	TRBJ2-5	CASTPSPTGGETQYF	TGTGCCAGCACCCCAAGCCCGACAGGGGGGGAGACCCAGTACTTC
.	once	TRBV18	TRBJ1-6	CASSPSMSSSYNSPLHF	TGTGCCAGCTCACCGTCCATGTCGAGCTCCTATAATTCACCCCTCCACTTT
.	.	TRBV18	TRBJ1-2	CASSEVSSKGYTF	TGTGCCAGCTCAGAGGTCAGCTCTAAGGGCTACACCTTC
.	.	TRBV7-8	TRBJ1-5	CASSLMPRGPINQPQHF	TGTGCCAGCAGCTTAATGCCACGAGGGCCGATCAATCAGCCCCAGCATTTT
.	.	TRBV23-1	TRBJ2-1	CASSQPDSHNEQFF	TGCGCCAGCAGTCAACCGGACAGCCACAATGAGCAGTTCTTC
TRBD1	.	TRBV28	TRBJ2-1	CASSRTGGPNEQFF	TGTGCCAGCAGTCGGACAGGGGGTCCCAATGAGCAGTTCTTC
TRBD1	.	TRBV7-2	TRBJ2-1	CASSDGTGSGEQFF	TGTGCCAGCAGCGACGGGACAGGGAGCGGCGAGCAGTTCTTC
.	few	TRBV6-5	TRBJ1-1	CASSRRNTEAFF	TGTGCCAGCAGTAGACGGAACACTGAAGCTTTCTTT
.	.	TRBV30	TRBJ1-2	CAWSVEGPYGYTF	TGTGCCTGGAGTGTTGAGGGTCCCTACGGCTACACCTTC
.	.	TRBV5-1	TRBJ2-2	CASSLGPEKATGELFF	TGCGCCAGCAGCTTGGGGCCTGAAAAAGCGACCGGGGAGCTGTTTTTT
.	once	TRBV6-5	TRBJ1-3	CASKRGNSGNTIYF	TGTGCCAGCAAGAGGGGAAACTCTGGAAACACCATATATTTT